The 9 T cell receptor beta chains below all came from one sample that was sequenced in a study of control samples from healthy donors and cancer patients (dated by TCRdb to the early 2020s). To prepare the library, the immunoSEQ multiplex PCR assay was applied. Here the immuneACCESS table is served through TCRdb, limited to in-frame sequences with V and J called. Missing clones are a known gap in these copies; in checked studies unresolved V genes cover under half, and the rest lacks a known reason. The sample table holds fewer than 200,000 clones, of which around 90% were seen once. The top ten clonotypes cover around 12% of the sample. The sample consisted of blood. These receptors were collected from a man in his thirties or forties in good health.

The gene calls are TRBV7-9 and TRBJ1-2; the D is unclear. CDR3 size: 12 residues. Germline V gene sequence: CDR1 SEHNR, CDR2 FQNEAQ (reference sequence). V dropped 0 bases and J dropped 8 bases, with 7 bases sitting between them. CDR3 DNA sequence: TGTGCCAGCAGCTTAGCTTTACTCGGCTACACCTTC. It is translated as CASSLALLGYTF.

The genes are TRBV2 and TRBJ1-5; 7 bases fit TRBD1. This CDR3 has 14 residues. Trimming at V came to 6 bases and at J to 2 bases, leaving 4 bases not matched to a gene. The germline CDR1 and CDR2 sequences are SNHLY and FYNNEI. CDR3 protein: CASSTDRGNQPQHF. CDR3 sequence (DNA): TGTGCCAGCAGCACTGACAGGGGCAATCAGCCCCAGCATTTT.

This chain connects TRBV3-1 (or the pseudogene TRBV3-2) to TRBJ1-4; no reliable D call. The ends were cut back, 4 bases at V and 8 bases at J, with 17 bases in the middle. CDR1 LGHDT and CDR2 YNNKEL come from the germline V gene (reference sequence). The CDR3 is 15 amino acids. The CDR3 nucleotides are TGTGCCAGCAGCCCCCTTAGACAAGACCGGGAAAAACTGTTTTTT. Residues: CASSPLRQDREKLFF.

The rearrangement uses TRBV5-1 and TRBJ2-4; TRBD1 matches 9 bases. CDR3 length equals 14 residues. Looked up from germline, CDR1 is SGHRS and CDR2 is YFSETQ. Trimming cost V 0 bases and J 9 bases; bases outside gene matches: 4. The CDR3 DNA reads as TGCGCCAGCAGCTTGGGCGGACAGGGGTTCATTCAGTACTTC. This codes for CASSLGGQGFIQYF.

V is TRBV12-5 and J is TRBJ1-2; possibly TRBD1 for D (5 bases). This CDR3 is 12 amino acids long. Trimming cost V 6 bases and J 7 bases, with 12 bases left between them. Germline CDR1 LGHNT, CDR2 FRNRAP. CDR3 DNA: TGTGCTAGTGGCCTAGGGGTCGGTGGCTACACCTTC. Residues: CASGLGVGGYTF. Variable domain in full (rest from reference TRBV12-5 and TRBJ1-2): DARVTQTPRHKVTEMGQEVTMRCQPILGHNTVFWYRQTMMQGLELLAYFRNRAPLDDSGMPKDRFSAEMPDATLATLKIQPSEPRDSAVYFCASGLGVGGYTFGSGTRLTVV.

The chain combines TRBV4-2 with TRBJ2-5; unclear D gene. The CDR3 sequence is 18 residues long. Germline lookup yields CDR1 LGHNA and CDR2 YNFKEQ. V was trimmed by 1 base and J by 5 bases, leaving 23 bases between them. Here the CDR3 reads CASSQGSGSDHTGETQYF. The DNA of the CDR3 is TGTGCCAGCAGCCAAGGTTCTGGCTCGGACCACACGGGTGAGACCCAGTACTTC.

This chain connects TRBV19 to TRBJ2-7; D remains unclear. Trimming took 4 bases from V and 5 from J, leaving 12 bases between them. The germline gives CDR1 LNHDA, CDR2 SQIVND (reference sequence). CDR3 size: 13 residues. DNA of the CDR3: TGTGCCAGTAGTAGGTCCAGGTGGGACGAGCAGTACTTC. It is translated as CASSRSRWDEQYF. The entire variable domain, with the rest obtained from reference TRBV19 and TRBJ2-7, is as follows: DGGITQSPKYLFRKEGQNVTLSCEQNLNHDAMYWYRQDPGQGLRLIYYSQIVNDFQKGDIAEGYSVSREKKESFPLTVTSAQKNPTAFYLCASSRSRWDEQYFGPGTRLTVT.

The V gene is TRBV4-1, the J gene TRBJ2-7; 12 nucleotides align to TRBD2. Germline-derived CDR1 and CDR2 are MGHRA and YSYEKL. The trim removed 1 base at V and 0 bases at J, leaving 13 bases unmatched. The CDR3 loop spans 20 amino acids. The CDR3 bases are TGCGCCAGCAGCCAAGGTCTCTTACGACTAGCGGGAGATAGCTCCTACGAGCAGTACTTC. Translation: CASSQGLLRLAGDSSYEQYF.

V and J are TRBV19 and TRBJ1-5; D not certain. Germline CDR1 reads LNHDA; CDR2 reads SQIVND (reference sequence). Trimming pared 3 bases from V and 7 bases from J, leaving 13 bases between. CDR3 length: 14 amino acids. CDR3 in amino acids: CASSIVWGEQPQHF. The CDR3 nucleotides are TGTGCCAGTAGTATTGTTTGGGGTGAACAGCCCCAGCATTTT.